The present TCR beta chain was sequenced within a study of patients and donors after allogeneic stem cell transplantation. MiXCR, run by TCRdb on the RT-PCR reads, gives a single entry per CDR3 protein. The data show under 200,000 distinct CDR3 sequences, with 30% seen just once and 3.2% held by the top ten. The CDR3 contains 16 residues. V dropped 1 base and J dropped 9; count of bases not matched to a gene: 11. Looked up from germline, CDR1 is LGHNA and CDR2 is YSLEER. This TCR came from a human donor who was either an allogeneic HSCT recipient or a stem cell or donor lymphocyte infusion donor (not recorded which). It is not recorded whose cells these are; they may come from a transplant donor. V usage is TRBV4-3 and J usage is TRBJ2-1; 8 nucleotides agree with TRBD1. The sample comprised blood, either unsorted or a sorted T cell fraction (not recorded which). CDR3 region: CASSQAPAGGRGEQFF. The CDR3 DNA reads as TGCGCCAGCAGCCAAGCCCCGGCAGGGGGCAGGGGTGAGCAGTTCTTC.